This T cell receptor beta chain was documented in a study of CD8+CD57+ T cells in acquired aplastic anemia. About the research overall: Mean DNA quantity obtained from sorted CD4+ and CD8+ cells was around 2.9 ug.

TCR beta VDJ and CDR3 profiles were obtained from a genomic DNA template. TCRdb fed the reads into MiXCR, producing one record per CDR3 protein. This sample has around 170,000 distinct CDR3 sequences, with nearly 50% found just once. This clonotype was seen repeatedly, ten times or more. Patients chosen for sequencing had shown CD8+CD57+ cell expansion by flow cytometry. The CDR3 has 16 residues. V lost 4 bases, J lost 6 bases, and 14 bases stayed unmatched. Per the germline V gene, CDR1 is SGHVS and CDR2 is FQNEAQ. The clonotype originates from a human donor with aplastic anemia. The sequenced material came from sorted CD4+, CD8+, or CD8+CD57+ T cells (not recorded which) from PBMCs. The chain combines TRBV7-8 with TRBJ2-7, with 8 bases identical to TRBD1. The CDR3 region is CASSSFSGQATGEQYF. The CDR3 bases are TGTGCCAGCAGCTCCTTTTCGGGACAGGCAACGGGCGAGCAGTACTTC. Full variable domain (remainder filled in from reference TRBV7-8 and TRBJ2-7): GAGVSQSPRYKVAKRGQDVALRCDPISGHVSLFWYQQALGQGPEFLTYFQNEAQLDKSGLPSDRFFAERPEGSVSTLKIQRTQQEDSAVYLCASSSFSGQATGEQYFGPGTRLTVT.